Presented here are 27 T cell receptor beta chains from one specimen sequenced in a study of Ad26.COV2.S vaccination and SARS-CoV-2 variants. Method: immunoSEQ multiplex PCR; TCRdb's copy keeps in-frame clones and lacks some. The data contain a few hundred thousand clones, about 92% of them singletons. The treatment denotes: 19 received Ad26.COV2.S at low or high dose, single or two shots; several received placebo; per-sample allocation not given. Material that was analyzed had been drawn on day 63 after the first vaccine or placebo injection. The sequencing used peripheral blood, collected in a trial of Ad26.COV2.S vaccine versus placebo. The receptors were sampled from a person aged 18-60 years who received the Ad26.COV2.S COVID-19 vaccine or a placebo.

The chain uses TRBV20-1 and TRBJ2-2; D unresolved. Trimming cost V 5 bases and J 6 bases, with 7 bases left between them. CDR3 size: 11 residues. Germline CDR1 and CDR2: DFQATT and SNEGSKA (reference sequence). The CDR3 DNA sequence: TGCAGTGCTCCGCTTTCCGGGGAGCTGTTTTTT. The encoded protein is CSAPLSGELFF.

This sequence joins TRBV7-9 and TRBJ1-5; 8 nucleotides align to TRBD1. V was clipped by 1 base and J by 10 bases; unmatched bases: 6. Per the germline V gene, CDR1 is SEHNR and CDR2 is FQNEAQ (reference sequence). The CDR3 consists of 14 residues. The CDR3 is CASSLDRGLYPQHF. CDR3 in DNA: TGTGCCAGCAGCTTAGACAGGGGGTTGTATCCCCAGCATTTT.

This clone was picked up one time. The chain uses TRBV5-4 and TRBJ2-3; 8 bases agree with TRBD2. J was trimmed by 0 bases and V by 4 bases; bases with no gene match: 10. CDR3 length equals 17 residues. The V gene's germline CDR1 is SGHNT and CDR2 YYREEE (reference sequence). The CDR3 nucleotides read TGTGCCAGCAGCCGGTCTCTAGCGGGTACCAGCACAGATACGCAGTATTTT. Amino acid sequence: CASSRSLAGTSTDTQYF.

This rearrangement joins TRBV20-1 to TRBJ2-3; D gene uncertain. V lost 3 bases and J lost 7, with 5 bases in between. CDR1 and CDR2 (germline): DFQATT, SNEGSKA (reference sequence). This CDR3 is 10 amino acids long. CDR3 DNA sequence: TGCAGTGCTAGCTTACATACGCAGTATTTT. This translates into CSASLHTQYF.

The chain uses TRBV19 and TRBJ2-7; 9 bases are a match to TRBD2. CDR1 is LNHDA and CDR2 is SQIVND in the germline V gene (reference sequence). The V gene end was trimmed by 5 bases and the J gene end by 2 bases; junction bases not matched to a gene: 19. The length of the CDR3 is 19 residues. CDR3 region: CASSRRTGNGLARAYEQYF. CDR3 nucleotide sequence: TGTGCCAGTAGTCGCCGGACAGGCAACGGACTAGCGAGAGCCTACGAGCAGTACTTC.

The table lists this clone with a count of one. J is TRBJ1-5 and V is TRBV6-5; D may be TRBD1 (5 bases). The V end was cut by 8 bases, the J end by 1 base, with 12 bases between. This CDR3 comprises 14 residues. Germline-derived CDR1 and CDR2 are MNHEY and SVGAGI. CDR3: CASSLGVSNQPQHF. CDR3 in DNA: TGTGCCAGCTCTTTGGGGGTAAGCAATCAGCCCCAGCATTTT.

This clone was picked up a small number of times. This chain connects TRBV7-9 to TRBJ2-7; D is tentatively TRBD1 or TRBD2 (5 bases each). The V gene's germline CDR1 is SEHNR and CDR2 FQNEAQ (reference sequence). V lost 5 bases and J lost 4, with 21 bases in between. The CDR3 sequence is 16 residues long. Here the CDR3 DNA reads TGTGCCAGCAGCAGATCCACCACGGGGACCGAATACGAGCAGTACTTC. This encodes CASSRSTTGTEYEQYF.

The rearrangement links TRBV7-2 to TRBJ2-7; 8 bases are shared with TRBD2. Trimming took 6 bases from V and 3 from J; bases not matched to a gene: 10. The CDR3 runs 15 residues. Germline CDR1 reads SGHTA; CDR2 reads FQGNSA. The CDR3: CASSRAGDVSYEQYF. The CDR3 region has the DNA TGTGCCAGCAGTAGAGCGGGAGATGTTAGCTACGAGCAGTACTTC.

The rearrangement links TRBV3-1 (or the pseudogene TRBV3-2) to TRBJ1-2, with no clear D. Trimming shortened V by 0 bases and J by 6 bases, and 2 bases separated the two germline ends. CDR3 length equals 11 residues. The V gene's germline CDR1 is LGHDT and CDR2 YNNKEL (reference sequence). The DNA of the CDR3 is TGTGCCAGCAGCCAAGAAAATGGCTACACCTTC. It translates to CASSQENGYTF.

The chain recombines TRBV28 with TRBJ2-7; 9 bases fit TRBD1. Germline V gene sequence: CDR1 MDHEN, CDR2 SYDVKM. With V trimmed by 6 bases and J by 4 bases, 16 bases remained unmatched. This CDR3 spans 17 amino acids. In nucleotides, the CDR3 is TGTGCCAGCAGAACATACCGGGACAGGGATTTGGTTTACGAGCAGTACTTC. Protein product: CASRTYRDRDLVYEQYF.

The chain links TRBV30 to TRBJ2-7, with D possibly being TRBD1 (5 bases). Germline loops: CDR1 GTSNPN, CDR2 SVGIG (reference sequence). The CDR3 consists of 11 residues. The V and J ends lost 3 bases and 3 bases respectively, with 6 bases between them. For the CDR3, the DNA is TGTGCCTGGAGCCAGGGCTACGAGCAGTACTTC. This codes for CAWSQGYEQYF.

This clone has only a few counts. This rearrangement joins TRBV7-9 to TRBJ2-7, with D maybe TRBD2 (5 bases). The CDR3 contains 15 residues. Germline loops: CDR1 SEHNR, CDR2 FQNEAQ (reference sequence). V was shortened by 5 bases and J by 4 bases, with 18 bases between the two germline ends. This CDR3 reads CASSPPPSKGYEQYF. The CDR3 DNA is TGTGCCAGCAGCCCTCCTCCTAGCAAGGGATACGAGCAGTACTTC.

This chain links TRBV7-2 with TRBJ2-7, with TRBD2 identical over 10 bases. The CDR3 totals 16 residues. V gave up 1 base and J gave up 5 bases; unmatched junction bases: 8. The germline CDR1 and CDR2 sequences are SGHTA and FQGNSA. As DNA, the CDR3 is TGTGCCAGCAGCTTAGATTTGGCTAGCGGGAGTAACGAGCAGTACTTC. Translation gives CASSLDLASGSNEQYF. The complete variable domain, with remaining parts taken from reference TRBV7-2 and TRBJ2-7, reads GAGVSQSPSNKVTEKGKDVELRCDPISGHTALYWYRQSLGQGLEFLIYFQGNSAPDKSGLPSDRFSAERTGGSVSTLTIQRTQQEDSAVYLCASSLDLASGSNEQYFGPGTRLTVT.

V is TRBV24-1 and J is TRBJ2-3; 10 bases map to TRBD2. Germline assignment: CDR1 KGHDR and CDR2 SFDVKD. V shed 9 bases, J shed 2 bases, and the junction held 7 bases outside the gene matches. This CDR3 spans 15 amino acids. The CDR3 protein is CATGGLAGDTDTQYF. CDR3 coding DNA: TGTGCCACCGGAGGCCTAGCGGGAGACACAGATACGCAGTATTTT.

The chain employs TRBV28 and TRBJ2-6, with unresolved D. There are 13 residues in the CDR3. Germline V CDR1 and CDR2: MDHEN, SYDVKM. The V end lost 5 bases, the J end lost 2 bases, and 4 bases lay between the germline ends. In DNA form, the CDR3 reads TGTGCCAGCAGTATCCCTGGGGCCAACGTCCTGACTTTC. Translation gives CASSIPGANVLTF. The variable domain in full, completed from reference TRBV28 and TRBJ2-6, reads DVKVTQSSRYLVKRTGEKVFLECVQDMDHENMFWYRQDPGLGLRLIYFSYDVKMKEKGDIPEGYSVSREKKERFSLILESASTNQTSMYLCASSIPGANVLTFGAGSRLTVL.

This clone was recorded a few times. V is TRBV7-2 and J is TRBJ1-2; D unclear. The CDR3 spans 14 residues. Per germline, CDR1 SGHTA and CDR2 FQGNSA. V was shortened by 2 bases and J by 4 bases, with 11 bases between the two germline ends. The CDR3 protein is CASSLSSSGYGYTF. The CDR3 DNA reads TGTGCCAGCAGCTTAAGTTCGTCGGGCTATGGCTACACCTTC.

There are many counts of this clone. CDR3 sequence: CASSFGQGASYEQYF. In DNA form, the CDR3 reads TGTGCCAGCAGCTTCGGACAGGGGGCCTCCTACGAGCAGTACTTC. The rearrangement uses TRBV7-2 and TRBJ2-7; 11 nucleotides match TRBD1. The CDR3 length is 15 residues. CDR1 is SGHTA, CDR2 FQGNSA, per germline. V gave up 3 bases and J gave up 0 bases; unmatched junction bases: 1.

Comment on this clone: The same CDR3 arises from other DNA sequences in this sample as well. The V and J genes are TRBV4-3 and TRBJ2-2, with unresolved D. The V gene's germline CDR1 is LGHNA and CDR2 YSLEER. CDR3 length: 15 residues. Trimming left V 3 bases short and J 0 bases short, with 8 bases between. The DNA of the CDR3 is TGCGCCAGCAGCCAGGGCCCGGCGAACACCGGGGAGCTGTTTTTT. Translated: CASSQGPANTGELFF.

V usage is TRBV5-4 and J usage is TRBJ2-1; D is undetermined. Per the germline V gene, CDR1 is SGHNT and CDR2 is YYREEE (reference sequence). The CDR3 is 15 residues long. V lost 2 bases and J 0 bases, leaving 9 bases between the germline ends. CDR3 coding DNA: TGTGCCAGCAGCTTACCGATCGGCTCCTACAATGAGCAGTTCTTC. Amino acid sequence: CASSLPIGSYNEQFF.

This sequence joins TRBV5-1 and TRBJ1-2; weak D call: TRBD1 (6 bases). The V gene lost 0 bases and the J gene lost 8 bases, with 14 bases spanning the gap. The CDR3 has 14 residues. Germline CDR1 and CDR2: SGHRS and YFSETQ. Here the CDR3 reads CASSLEGGPYGYTF. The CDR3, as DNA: TGCGCCAGCAGCTTGGAAGGGGGACCGTACGGCTACACCTTC.

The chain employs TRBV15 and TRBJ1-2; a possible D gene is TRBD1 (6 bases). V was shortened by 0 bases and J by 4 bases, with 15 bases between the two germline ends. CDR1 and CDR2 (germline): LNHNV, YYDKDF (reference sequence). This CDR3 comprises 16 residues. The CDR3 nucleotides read TGTGCCACCAGCAGAGATGCATTGACAGGCTTCTATGGCTACACCTTC. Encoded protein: CATSRDALTGFYGYTF.

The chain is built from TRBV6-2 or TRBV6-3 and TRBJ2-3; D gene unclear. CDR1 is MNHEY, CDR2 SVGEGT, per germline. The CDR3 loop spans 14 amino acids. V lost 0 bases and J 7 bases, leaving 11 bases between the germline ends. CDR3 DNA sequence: TGTGCCAGCAGTTACTCGGCAGTTCGGCATACGCAGTATTTT. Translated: CASSYSAVRHTQYF.

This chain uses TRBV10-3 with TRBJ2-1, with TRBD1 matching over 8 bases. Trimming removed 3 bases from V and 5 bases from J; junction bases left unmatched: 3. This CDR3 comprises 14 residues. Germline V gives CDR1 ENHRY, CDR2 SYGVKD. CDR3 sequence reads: CAISDTGGHNEQFF. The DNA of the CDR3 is TGTGCCATCAGTGACACAGGGGGACACAATGAGCAGTTCTTC.

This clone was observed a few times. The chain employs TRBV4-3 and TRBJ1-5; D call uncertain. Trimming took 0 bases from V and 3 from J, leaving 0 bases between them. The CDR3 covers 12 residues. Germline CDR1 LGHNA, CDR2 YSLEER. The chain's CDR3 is CASSQDNQPQHF. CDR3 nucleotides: TGCGCCAGCAGCCAAGACAATCAGCCCCAGCATTTT.

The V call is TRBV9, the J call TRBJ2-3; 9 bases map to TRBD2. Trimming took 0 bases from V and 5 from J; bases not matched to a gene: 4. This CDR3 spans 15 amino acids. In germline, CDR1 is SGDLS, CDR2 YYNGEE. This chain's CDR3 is CASSVGSGSRDTQYF. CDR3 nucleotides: TGTGCCAGCAGCGTAGGTAGCGGGAGTAGAGATACGCAGTATTTT.

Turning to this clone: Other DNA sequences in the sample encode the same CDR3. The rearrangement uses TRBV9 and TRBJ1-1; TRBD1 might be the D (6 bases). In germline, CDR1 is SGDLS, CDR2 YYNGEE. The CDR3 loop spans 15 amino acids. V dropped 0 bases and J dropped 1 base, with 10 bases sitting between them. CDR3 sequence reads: CASSVGGQGNTEAFF. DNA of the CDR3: TGTGCCAGCAGCGTAGGGGGGCAGGGGAACACTGAAGCTTTCTTT.

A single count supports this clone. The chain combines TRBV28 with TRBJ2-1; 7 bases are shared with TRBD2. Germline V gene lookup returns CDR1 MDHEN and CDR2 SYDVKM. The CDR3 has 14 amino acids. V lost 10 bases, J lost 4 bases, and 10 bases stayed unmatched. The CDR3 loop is CAIEGTNHYNEQFF. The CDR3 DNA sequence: TGTGCCATCGAAGGGACTAACCATTACAATGAGCAGTTCTTC.